Described below is a single T cell receptor (beta chain) sequence and its context. The antigen remains undetermined. The template was RNA from unsorted bulk tissue. The normal lung tissue was taken more than 3 cm from the tumor edge. Donors were chemotherapy-naive, newly diagnosed lung cancer surgical patients in China, August–late 2014. This specimen comes from a study of tumor and adjacent non-tumor tissue in lung cancer. Study outcomes and limitations: Higher tumor TCR diversity was associated with shorter survival. TCR diversity was significantly greater in tumor than normal lung tissue. Normal lung showed higher cumulative top 100 clone frequency than tumor.

Trimming took off 10 bases at V and 3 bases at J, with 23 bases between the two ends. The CDR3 spans 16 residues. The germline CDR1 and CDR2 sequences are SGHNT and YENEEA. A modified ARM-PCR protocol with three rounds of nested PCR amplified TCRbeta. TCRdb reprocessed the multiplex PCR reads with MiXCR, giving one entry per CDR3 protein. The sample carries some 73,000 distinct CDR3 sequences, approximately 81% recorded once. The clonotype originates from a man aged 55 to 70 with non-small cell lung cancer. Specimen: distant non-tumor lung tissue. The V call is TRBV11-3, the J call TRBJ2-3; a possible D gene is TRBD2 (7 bases). CDR3 residues: CANGLLEGGRTDTQYF. The DNA for the CDR3 is TGTGCCAACGGCCTGTTAGAGGGGGGGAGAACAGATACGCAGTATTTT.